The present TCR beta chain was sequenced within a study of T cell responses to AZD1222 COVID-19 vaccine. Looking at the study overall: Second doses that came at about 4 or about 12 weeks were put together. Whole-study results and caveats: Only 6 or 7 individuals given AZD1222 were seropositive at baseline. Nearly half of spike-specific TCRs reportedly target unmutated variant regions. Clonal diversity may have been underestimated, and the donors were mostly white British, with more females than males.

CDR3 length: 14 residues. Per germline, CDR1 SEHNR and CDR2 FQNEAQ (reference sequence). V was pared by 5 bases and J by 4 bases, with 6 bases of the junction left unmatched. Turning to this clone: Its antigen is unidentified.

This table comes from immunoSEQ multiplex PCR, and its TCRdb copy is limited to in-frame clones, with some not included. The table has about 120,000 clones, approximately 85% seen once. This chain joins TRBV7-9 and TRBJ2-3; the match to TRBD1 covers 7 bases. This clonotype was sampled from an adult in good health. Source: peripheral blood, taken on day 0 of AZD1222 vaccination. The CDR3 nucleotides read TGTGCCAGCAGCGCAGGGGGATCCGCAGATACGCAGTATTTT. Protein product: CASSAGGSADTQYF. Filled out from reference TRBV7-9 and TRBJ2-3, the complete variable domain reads DTGVSQNPRHKITKRGQNVTFRCDPISEHNRLYWYRQTLGQGPEFLTYFQNEAQLEKSRLLSDRFSAERPKGSFSTLEIQRTEQGDSAMYLCASSAGGSADTQYFGPGTRLTVL.